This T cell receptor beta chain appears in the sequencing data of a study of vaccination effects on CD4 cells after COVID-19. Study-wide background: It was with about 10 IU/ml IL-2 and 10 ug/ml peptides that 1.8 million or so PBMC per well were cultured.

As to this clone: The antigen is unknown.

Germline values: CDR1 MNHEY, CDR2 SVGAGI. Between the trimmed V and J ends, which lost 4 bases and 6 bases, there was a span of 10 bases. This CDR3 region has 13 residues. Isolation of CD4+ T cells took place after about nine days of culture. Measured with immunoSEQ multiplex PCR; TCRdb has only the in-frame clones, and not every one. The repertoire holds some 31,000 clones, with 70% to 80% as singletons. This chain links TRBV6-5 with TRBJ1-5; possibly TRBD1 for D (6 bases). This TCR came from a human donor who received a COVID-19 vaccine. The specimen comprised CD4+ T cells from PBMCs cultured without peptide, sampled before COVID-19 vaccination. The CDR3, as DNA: TGTGCCAGCAGTTTTGGAGGGGGTCAGCCCCAGCATTTT. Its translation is CASSFGGGQPQHF.